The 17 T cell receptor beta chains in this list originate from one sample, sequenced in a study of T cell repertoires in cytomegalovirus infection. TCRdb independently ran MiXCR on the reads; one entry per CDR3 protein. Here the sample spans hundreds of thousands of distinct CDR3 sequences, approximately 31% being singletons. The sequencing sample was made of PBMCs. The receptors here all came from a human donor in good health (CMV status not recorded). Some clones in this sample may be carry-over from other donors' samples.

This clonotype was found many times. CDR3 in amino acids: CASSLTGGPNEKLFF. The CDR3 DNA reads as TGTGCCAGCAGCCTCACGGGGGGACCTAATGAAAAACTGTTTTTT. The rearrangement uses TRBV7-2 and TRBJ1-4; perhaps TRBD1 as D (5 bases). The CDR3 has 15 amino acids. V was cut by 5 bases and J by 3 bases, with 13 bases left in between. Per germline, CDR1 SGHTA and CDR2 FQGNSA.

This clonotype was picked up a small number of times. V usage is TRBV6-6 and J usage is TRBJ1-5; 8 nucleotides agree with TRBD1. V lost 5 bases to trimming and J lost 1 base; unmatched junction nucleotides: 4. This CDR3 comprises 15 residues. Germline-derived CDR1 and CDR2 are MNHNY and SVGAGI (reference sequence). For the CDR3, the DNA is TGTGCCAGCAGTCAGACAGGGGAAAGCAATCAGCCCCAGCATTTT. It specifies CASSQTGESNQPQHF.

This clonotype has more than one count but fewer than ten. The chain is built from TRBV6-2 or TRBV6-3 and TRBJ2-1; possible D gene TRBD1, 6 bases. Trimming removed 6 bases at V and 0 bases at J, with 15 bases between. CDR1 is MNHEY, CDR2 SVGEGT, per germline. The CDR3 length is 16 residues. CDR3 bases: TGTGCCAGCAGCCTATTGTACAGGGACTCCTACAATGAGCAGTTCTTC. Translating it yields CASSLLYRDSYNEQFF.

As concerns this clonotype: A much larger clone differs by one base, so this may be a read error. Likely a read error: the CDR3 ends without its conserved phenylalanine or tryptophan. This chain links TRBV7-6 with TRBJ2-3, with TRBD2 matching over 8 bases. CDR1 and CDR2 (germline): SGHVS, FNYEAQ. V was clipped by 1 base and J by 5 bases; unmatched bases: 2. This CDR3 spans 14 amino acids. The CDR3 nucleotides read TGTGCCAGCAGCTTAGGGAGCGGGGGAGATACGCAGTATTCT. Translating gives CASSLGSGGDTQYS.

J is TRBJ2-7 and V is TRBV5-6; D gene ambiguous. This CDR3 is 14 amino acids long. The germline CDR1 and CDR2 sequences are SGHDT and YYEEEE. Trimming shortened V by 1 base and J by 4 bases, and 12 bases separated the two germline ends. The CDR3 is CASSLPGGGYEQYF. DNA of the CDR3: TGTGCCAGCAGCTTGCCGGGCGGTGGATACGAGCAGTACTTC.

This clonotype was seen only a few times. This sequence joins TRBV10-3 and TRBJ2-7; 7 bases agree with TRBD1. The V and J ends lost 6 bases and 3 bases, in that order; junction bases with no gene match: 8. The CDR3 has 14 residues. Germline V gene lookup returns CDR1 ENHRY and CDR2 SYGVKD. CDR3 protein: CAIRRQGSSYEQYF. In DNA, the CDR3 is TGTGCCATCAGAAGACAGGGAAGTAGCTACGAGCAGTACTTC.

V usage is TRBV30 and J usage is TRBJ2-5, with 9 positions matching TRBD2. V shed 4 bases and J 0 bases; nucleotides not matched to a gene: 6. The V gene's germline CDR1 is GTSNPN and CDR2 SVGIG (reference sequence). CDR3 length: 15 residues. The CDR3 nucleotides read TGTGCCTGGACAGCGGGGGGCCAGTACCAAGAGACCCAGTACTTC. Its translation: CAWTAGGQYQETQYF.

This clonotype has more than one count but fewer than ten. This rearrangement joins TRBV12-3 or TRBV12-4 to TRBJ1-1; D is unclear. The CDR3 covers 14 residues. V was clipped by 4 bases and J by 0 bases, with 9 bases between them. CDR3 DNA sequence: TGTGCCAGCAGTTCACACAGACTGAACACTGAAGCTTTCTTT. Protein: CASSSHRLNTEAFF.

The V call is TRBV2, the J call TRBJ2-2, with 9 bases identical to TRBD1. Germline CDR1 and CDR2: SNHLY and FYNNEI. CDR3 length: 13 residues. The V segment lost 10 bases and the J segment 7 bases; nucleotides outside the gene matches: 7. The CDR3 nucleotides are TGTGCCATCGGGACAGGGAGCAGCGGGGAGCTGTTTTTT. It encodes CAIGTGSSGELFF.

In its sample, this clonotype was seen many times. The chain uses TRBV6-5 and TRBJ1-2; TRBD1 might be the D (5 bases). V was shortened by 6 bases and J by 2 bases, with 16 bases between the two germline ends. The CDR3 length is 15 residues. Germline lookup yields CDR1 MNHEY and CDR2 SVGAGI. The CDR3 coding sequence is TGTGCCAGCAGCCCCCCCGGGGCGCCCAACTATGGCTACACCTTC. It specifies CASSPPGAPNYGYTF.

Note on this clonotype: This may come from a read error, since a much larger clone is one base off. The CDR3 nucleotides read TGTGCCAGCAGTTTAACGCTAGGCTCCTACGAGCTGTACTTC. It is translated as CASSLTLGSYELYF. The V gene is TRBV12-3 or TRBV12-4, the J gene TRBJ2-7; no clear D. The CDR3 consists of 14 residues.

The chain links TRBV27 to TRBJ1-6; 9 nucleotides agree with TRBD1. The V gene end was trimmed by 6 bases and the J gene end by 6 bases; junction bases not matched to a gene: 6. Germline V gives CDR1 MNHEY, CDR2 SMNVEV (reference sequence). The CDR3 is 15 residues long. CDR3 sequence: CASRTGGVINSPLHF. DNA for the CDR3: TGTGCCAGCAGGACAGGGGGGGTAATTAATTCACCCCTCCACTTT.

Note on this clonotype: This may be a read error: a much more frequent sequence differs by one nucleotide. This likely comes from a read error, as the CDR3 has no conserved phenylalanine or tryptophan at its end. The CDR3 loop is CASSLGHRGPAYEQYL. Written as DNA, the CDR3 is TGTGCCAGCAGCTTAGGCCACAGGGGTCCGGCCTACGAGCAGTACCTC. This sequence joins TRBV7-9 and TRBJ2-7; 7 bases line up with TRBD1. V shed 1 base and J 2 bases; nucleotides not matched to a gene: 8. The CDR3 covers 16 residues. The germline V gene encodes CDR1 SEHNR and CDR2 FQNEAQ (reference sequence).

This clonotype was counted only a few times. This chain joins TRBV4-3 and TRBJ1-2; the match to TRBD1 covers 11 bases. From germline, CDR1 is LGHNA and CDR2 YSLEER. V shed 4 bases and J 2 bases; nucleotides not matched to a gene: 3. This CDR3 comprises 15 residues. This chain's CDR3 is CASSPRTGGNYGYTF. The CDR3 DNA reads TGCGCCAGCAGCCCACGGACAGGGGGCAACTATGGCTACACCTTC.

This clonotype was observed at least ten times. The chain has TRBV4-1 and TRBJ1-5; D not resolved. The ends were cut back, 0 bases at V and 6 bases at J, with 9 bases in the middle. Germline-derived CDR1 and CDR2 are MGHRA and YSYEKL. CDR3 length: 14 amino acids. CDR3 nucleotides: TGCGCCAGCAGCCAAGATGGGCAGATTCAGCCCCAGCATTTT. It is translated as CASSQDGQIQPQHF.

CDR3 region: CASSRRAPVSSEQYF. The CDR3 DNA is TGTGCCAGCAGCCGCCGGGCCCCCGTTTCGAGCGAGCAGTACTTC. The chain employs TRBV5-5 and TRBJ2-7, with unresolved D. The CDR3 is 15 amino acids. Trimming took 4 bases from V and 6 from J, leaving 20 bases between them. The germline CDR1 and CDR2 sequences are SGHKS and YYEKEE (reference sequence).

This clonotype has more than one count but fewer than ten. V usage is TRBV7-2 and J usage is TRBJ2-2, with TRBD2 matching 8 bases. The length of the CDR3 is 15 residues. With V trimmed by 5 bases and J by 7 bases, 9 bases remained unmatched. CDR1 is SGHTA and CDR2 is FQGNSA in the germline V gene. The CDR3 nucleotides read TGTGCCAGCAGCCCACAGCGGGGGAGGAACGGGGAGCTGTTTTTT. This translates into CASSPQRGRNGELFF.